What follows are 17 T cell receptor beta chains derived from one specimen sequenced in a study of T cell responses to AZD1222 COVID-19 vaccine. Sequencing was performed with immunoSEQ multiplex PCR; in TCRdb, only in-frame clones are kept and a portion is missing. The sample records more than 90,000 clones, roughly 80% being singletons. The input for sequencing was peripheral blood, taken 28 days after the second AZD1222 dose. These receptors came from an adult who received the AZD1222 COVID-19 vaccine.

This clone was recorded a few times. The V call is TRBV5-4, the J call TRBJ1-1, with D maybe TRBD1 (6 bases). Looked up from germline, CDR1 is SGHNT and CDR2 is YYREEE (reference sequence). The V gene lost 0 bases and the J gene lost 8 bases, with 17 bases spanning the gap. This CDR3 is 15 amino acids long. In DNA form, the CDR3 reads TGTGCCAGCAGCTTGGGGGGTTGGGGGCCCCTAGAAGCTTTCTTT. Translated, it gives CASSLGGWGPLEAFF.

V usage is TRBV4-1 and J usage is TRBJ2-1, with TRBD2 matching over 9 bases. Trimming removed 2 bases from V and 7 bases from J; junction bases left unmatched: 6. This CDR3 is 15 amino acids long. Germline CDR1 and CDR2: MGHRA and YSYEKL. Here the CDR3 DNA reads TGCGCCAGCAGCCAAACTAGCGGGTTGGGTAATGAGCAGTTCTTC. Its translation: CASSQTSGLGNEQFF.

The chain carries TRBV29-1 and TRBJ1-2, with TRBD1 as a possible D gene (6 bases). The CDR3 extends over 13 amino acids. Looked up from germline, CDR1 is SQVTM and CDR2 is ANQGSEA. V lost 7 bases to trimming and J lost 4 bases, with 16 bases between them. The CDR3 region is CSATTGTSYGYTF. As DNA, the CDR3 is TGCAGCGCAACTACAGGGACCAGCTATGGCTACACCTTC.

The chain combines TRBV7-2 with TRBJ2-1, with 12 bases identical to TRBD2. CDR3 length: 16 residues. V dropped 5 bases and J dropped 5; count of bases not matched to a gene: 7. Germline V CDR1 and CDR2: SGHTA, FQGNSA. For the CDR3, the DNA is TGTGCCAGCAGCCCTCTAGCGGGAGGGCCCAACAATGAGCAGTTCTTC. Amino acids: CASSPLAGGPNNEQFF.

The chain joins TRBV2 to TRBJ1-1, with D maybe TRBD1 (5 bases). The CDR3 loop spans 15 amino acids. Trimming removed 3 bases at V and 5 bases at J, with 16 bases between. Germline values: CDR1 SNHLY, CDR2 FYNNEI. The CDR3 nucleotides read TGTGCCAGCAGTGAGGTAGGGGCGGGCTTGACTGAAGCTTTCTTT. Translation gives CASSEVGAGLTEAFF.

The chain employs TRBV6-2 or TRBV6-3 and TRBJ1-2, with a tentative D call TRBD1 (6 bases). The CDR3 runs to 14 residues. Trimming stripped 0 bases from V and 8 bases from J, with 13 bases between. Germline V gene data show CDR1 as MNHEY and CDR2 as SVGEGT. Here the CDR3 DNA reads TGTGCCAGCAGTTACTCGGAGGGACATTTGGGCTACACCTTC. Translating it yields CASSYSEGHLGYTF.

This chain uses TRBV6-2 or TRBV6-3 with TRBJ1-1; no clear D gene. CDR3 length: 13 residues. V was trimmed by 5 bases and J by 1 base, leaving 8 bases between them. The germline V gene has CDR1 MNHEY and CDR2 SVGEGT. Written as DNA, the CDR3 is TGTGCCAGCAGTCGCATCACGAACACTGAAGCTTTCTTT. It translates to CASSRITNTEAFF.

V is TRBV5-1 and J is TRBJ2-5; 11 bases fit TRBD1. CDR1 is SGHRS and CDR2 is YFSETQ in the germline V gene. Trimming took 4 bases from V and 4 from J; bases not matched to a gene: 6. The CDR3 is 15 amino acids. CDR3 nucleotide sequence: TGCGCCAGCAGCAACCCCGGGACAGGGGGAGAGACCCAGTACTTC. It specifies CASSNPGTGGETQYF.

This clone has a handful of counts. J is TRBJ1-4 and V is TRBV12-3 or TRBV12-4; TRBD1 might be the D (6 bases). V dropped 6 bases and J dropped 10 bases, with 15 bases sitting between them. CDR3 length: 13 residues. Here the CDR3 reads CASSPATGSKLFF. CDR3 DNA: TGTGCCAGCAGCCCGGCGACAGGCTCAAAACTGTTTTTT.

The chain joins TRBV10-3 to TRBJ1-2, with D possibly matching TRBD1 (5 bases). The V gene lost 10 bases and the J gene lost 2 bases, with 14 bases spanning the gap. This CDR3 comprises 13 residues. Per the germline V gene, CDR1 is ENHRY and CDR2 is SYGVKD. In DNA form, the CDR3 reads TGTGCCACCGTCCGGGAGGGGAACTATGGCTACACCTTC. It translates to CATVREGNYGYTF.

V usage is TRBV12-5 and J usage is TRBJ2-7; 7 nucleotides align to TRBD1. In germline, CDR1 is LGHNT, CDR2 FRNRAP. CDR3 size: 13 residues. V dropped 6 bases and J dropped 7; count of bases not matched to a gene: 9. The CDR3 sequence is CASGRDSSGEQYF. CDR3 nucleotides: TGTGCTAGTGGCCGGGACAGTTCTGGAGAGCAGTACTTC.

The CDR3: CASSFGTEAFF. The CDR3 region has the DNA TGTGCCAGCAGCTTTGGCACTGAAGCTTTCTTT. V is TRBV11-2 and J is TRBJ1-1; D remains ambiguous. This CDR3 spans 11 amino acids. The V gene lost 3 bases and the J gene lost 4 bases, with 3 bases spanning the gap. Germline loops: CDR1 SGHAT, CDR2 FQNNGV.

The chain couples TRBV29-1 to TRBJ1-1; D gene ambiguous. Germline loops: CDR1 SQVTM, CDR2 ANQGSEA. V lost 6 bases and J 2 bases, leaving 7 bases between the germline ends. The length of the CDR3 is 11 residues. The CDR3 reads CSVRINTEAFF. In nucleotides, the CDR3 is TGCAGCGTCCGGATCAACACTGAAGCTTTCTTT.

The sample holds one count of this clone. The J gene is TRBJ1-1, the V gene TRBV4-1, with D tentatively TRBD1 (5 bases). The CDR3 is 14 amino acids. The germline V gene has CDR1 MGHRA and CDR2 YSYEKL. V lost 3 bases and J lost 4, with 12 bases in between. The CDR3 reads CASSQGPWSTEAFF. Here the CDR3 DNA reads TGCGCCAGCAGCCAGGGACCCTGGAGCACTGAAGCTTTCTTT.

This sequence joins TRBV4-1 and TRBJ2-3; 7 bases align to TRBD1. V lost 4 bases and J lost 2; bases outside the gene matches: 3. The CDR3 contains 14 residues. In germline, CDR1 is MGHRA, CDR2 YSYEKL. The CDR3: CASSRDRPTDTQYF. In DNA, the CDR3 is TGCGCCAGCAGCCGGGACAGACCCACAGATACGCAGTATTTT.

In its sample, this clone was seen a few times. The chain recombines TRBV4-2 with TRBJ1-1; possibly TRBD1 for D (5 bases). Germline loops: CDR1 LGHNA, CDR2 YNFKEQ. Deletions cut 5 bases from V and 6 bases from J, with 19 bases between. CDR3 length equals 15 residues. The CDR3 is CASSAILRVRAEAFF. Here the CDR3 DNA reads TGTGCCAGCAGCGCTATCCTCAGGGTTCGCGCTGAAGCTTTCTTT.

CDR3 amino acids: CASSQDLSGIYEQYF. The CDR3 DNA sequence: TGTGCCAGCAGCCAAGACCTCTCGGGCATCTACGAGCAGTACTTC. V gene TRBV3-1 (or the pseudogene TRBV3-2) combines with J gene TRBJ2-7; no reliable D call. Trimming took 0 bases from V and 3 from J, leaving 12 bases between them. Germline loops: CDR1 LGHDT, CDR2 YNNKEL (reference sequence). This CDR3 spans 15 amino acids.